This note documents a single T cell receptor beta chain sequence. Antigen specificity is unknown. This entry comes from a study of lymphopenia after photon versus proton radiotherapy. Study-level findings and limits: Proton therapy kept repertoires fairly stable, unlike photons, which gained effector/memory cells. Better survival with proton therapy was suggested as possible, not demonstrated. After lymphocyte nadir, photon-treated repertoires showed oligoclonal expansion, especially CD8+ Temra.

This CDR3 spans 15 amino acids. V shed 0 bases and J 6 bases; nucleotides not matched to a gene: 0. Germline V gives CDR1 KGHSH, CDR2 LQKENI. This table comes from immunoSEQ multiplex PCR, and its TCRdb copy is limited to in-frame clones, with some not included. The data hold approximately 13,000 clones, with 70% to 85% observed a single time. The clonotype originates from a man between 50 and 59 years old with gastric cancer. The rearrangement links TRBV18 to TRBJ2-2; 11 nucleotides agree with TRBD1. This sample comprised peripheral blood, obtained from a patient treated with photon-based radiotherapy. CDR3 nucleotides: TGTGCCAGCTCACCACCGGGACAGGGGGCCGGGGAGCTGTTTTTT. Translation gives CASSPPGQGAGELFF.